This TCR beta chain was observed in a study of T-cell memory formation after mild COVID-19. Germline V gives CDR1 GTSNPN, CDR2 SVGIG (reference sequence). V was pared by 5 bases and J by 1 base, with 14 bases of the junction left unmatched. CDR3 size: 17 residues. The study, taken as a whole, reports: Clones contracting day 15 to 85 were balanced CD4/CD8; later expanders leaned CD4+. Contracting CD8+ clones were enriched in EMRA, CD4+ mainly in CM and EM. Memory sampled before infection contained some responding clones, suggesting cross-reactive memory joined.

As to this clonotype: The antigen remains unidentified.

Via MiXCR, TCRdb re-called the 5' RACE reads, giving one row per CDR3 protein. The table shows roughly 350,000 distinct CDR3 sequences, with roughly an eighth occurring only once. Source material: PBMCs or a T cell subset sorted from them (not recorded which). This sequence was found in a man between 18 and 29 years old who had mild COVID-19 (a few samples of this study predate the infection). Cell type and time point are not known. The chain employs TRBV30 and TRBJ1-3, with 7 bases that match TRBD1. DNA for the CDR3: TGTGCCTGGCGAAGGACAGGCCCGCCTAGGTCTGGAAACACCATATATTTT. This codes for CAWRRTGPPRSGNTIYF.